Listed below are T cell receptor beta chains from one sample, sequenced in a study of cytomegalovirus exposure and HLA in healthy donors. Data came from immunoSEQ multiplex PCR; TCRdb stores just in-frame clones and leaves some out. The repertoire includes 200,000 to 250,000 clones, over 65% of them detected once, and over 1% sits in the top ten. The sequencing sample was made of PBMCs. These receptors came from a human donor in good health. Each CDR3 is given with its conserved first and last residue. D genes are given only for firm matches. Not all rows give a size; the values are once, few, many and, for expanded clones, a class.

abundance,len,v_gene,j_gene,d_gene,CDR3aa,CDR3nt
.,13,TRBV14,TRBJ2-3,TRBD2,CASSQGLADTQYF,TGTGCCAGCAGCCAGGGACTAGCAGATACGCAGTATTTT
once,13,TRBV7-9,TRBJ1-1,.,CAARAGENTEAFF,TGTGCCGCCCGGGCAGGGGAGAACACTGAAGCTTTCTTT
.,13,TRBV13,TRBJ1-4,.,CASSLGRARKLFF,TGTGCCAGCAGCTTAGGTAGAGCCCGAAAACTGTTTTTT
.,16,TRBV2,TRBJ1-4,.,CASSAGGTTLGEKLFF,TGTGCCAGCAGTGCCGGAGGGACTACCCTGGGGGAAAAACTGTTTTTT
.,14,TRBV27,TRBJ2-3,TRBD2,CASRFSGAPDTQYF,TGTGCCAGCAGATTTAGCGGGGCACCAGATACGCAGTATTTT
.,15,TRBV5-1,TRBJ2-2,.,CASGESRGATGELFF,TGCGCCAGCGGAGAATCCCGGGGTGCCACCGGGGAGCTGTTTTTT
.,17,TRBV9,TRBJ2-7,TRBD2,CASSVGVSGIRTYEQYF,TGTGCCAGCAGCGTAGGTGTTAGCGGGATCAGGACCTACGAGCAGTACTTC
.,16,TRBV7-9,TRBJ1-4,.,CASSLGHGPNNEKLFF,TGTGCCAGCAGCTTAGGCCACGGTCCTAATAATGAAAAACTGTTTTTT
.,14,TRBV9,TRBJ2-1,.,CASSVDGDYNEQFF,TGTGCCAGCAGCGTAGACGGGGACTACAATGAGCAGTTCTTC
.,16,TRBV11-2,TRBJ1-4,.,CASSLQSQRVGEKLFF,TGTGCCAGCAGCTTACAATCGCAGAGGGTGGGTGAAAAACTGTTTTTT
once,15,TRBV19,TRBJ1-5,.,CASRVGQGGNQPQHF,TGTGCCAGTAGGGTGGGGCAGGGAGGGAATCAGCCCCAGCATTTT
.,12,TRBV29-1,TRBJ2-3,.,CSVGDFTDTQYF,TGCAGCGTTGGGGACTTCACAGATACGCAGTATTTT
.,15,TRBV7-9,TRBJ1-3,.,CASSWGGRARDTIYF,TGTGCCAGCAGCTGGGGAGGTCGGGCCCGGGACACCATATATTTT
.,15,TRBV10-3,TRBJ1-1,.,CAISDSRPGNTEAFF,TGTGCCATCAGTGACTCCCGCCCCGGGAACACTGAAGCTTTCTTT
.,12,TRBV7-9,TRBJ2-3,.,CSSSPSTDTQYF,TGTTCCAGCAGCCCAAGCACAGATACGCAGTATTTT
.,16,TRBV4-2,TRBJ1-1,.,CASSQVAGTRNTEAFF,TGTGCCAGCAGCCAAGTCGCCGGGACAAGGAACACTGAAGCTTTCTTT
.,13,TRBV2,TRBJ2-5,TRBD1,CASSYDRVETQYF,TGTGCCAGCAGTTATGACAGGGTAGAGACCCAGTACTTC
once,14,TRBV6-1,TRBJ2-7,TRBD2,CASSSLAGPYEQYF,TGTGCCAGCAGTTCACTAGCGGGCCCCTACGAGCAGTACTTC
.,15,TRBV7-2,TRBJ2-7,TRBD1,CASSGGGQGPYEQYF,TGTGCCAGCAGCGGGGGGGGACAGGGTCCCTACGAGCAGTACTTC
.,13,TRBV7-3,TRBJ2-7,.,CASSFLHYYEQYF,TGTGCCAGCAGCTTTTTACACTACTACGAGCAGTACTTC
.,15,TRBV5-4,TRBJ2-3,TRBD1,CASSSGQGFADTQYF,TGTGCCAGCAGCTCGGGACAGGGTTTCGCAGATACGCAGTATTTT
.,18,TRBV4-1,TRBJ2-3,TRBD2,CASSPWTSGSGGGDTQYF,TGCGCCAGCAGCCCTTGGACTAGCGGGAGTGGTGGTGGAGATACGCAGTATTTT
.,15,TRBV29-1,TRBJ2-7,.,CSVEPPGDGTYEQYF,TGCAGCGTTGAGCCCCCAGGGGACGGGACCTACGAGCAGTACTTC
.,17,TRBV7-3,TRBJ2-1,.,CASSSGRVTGSGIEQFF,TGTGCCAGCAGCTCGGGGAGGGTTACAGGGAGTGGTATTGAGCAGTTCTTC
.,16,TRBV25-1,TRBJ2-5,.,CASSEFETAVGETQYF,TGTGCCAGCAGTGAATTTGAGACAGCAGTCGGGGAGACCCAGTACTTC
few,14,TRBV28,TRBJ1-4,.,CASSLGGLNEKLFF,TGTGCCAGCAGCCTCGGGGGGCTGAATGAAAAACTGTTTTTT
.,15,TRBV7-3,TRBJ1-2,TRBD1,CASSPGTGGDYGYTF,TGTGCCAGCAGCCCCGGGACAGGGGGAGACTATGGCTACACCTTC
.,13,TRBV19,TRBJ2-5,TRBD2,CASRPSGGETQYF,TGTGCCAGTAGACCCTCGGGGGGGGAGACCCAGTACTTC
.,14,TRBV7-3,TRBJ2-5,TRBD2,CASSSGTSGGAQYF,TGTGCCAGCAGCTCTGGGACTAGCGGGGGGGCCCAGTACTTC
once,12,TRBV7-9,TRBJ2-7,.,CASSSTSSEQYF,TGTGCCAGCAGCTCGACTAGTTCCGAGCAGTACTTC
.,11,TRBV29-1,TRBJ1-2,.,CSVGGDYGYTF,TGCAGCGTTGGGGGGGACTATGGCTACACCTTC
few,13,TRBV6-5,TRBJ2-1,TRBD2,CASEGLGPNEQFF,TGTGCCAGCGAAGGACTAGGCCCCAATGAGCAGTTCTTC
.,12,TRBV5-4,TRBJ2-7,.,CASSLGAYEQYF,TGTGCCAGCAGCCTCGGGGCCTACGAGCAGTACTTC
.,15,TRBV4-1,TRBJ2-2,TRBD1,CASSKDPQGPGKLFF,TGCGCCAGCAGCAAGGACCCACAGGGGCCCGGGAAGCTGTTTTTT
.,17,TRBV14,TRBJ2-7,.,CASSQRTGHSPSYEQYF,TGTGCCAGCAGCCAAAGAACAGGGCATTCCCCATCCTACGAGCAGTACTTC
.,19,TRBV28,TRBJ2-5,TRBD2,CASSPSYWGGSGTQETQYF,TGTGCCAGCAGTCCCTCGTATTGGGGTGGTAGCGGGACCCAAGAGACCCAGTACTTC
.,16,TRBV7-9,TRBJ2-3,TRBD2,CASLGERGPTGDTQYF,TGTGCCAGCCTCGGGGAGCGGGGACCTACGGGAGATACGCAGTATTTT
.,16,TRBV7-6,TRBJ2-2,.,CASSPSTSSNTGELFF,TGTGCCAGCAGCCCCAGTACTAGCTCGAACACCGGGGAGCTGTTTTTT
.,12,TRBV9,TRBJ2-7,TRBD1,CSGRGPSYEQYF,TGCTCAGGTAGGGGGCCATCCTACGAGCAGTACTTC
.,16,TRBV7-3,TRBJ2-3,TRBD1,CASSLGDRGLTDTQYF,TGTGCCAGCAGCCTAGGGGACAGGGGGCTCACAGATACGCAGTATTTT
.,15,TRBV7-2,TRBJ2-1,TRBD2,CASRPAAGTYNEQFF,TGTGCCAGCAGGCCGGCAGCGGGGACCTACAATGAGCAGTTCTTC
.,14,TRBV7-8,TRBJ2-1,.,CASSLEVGIGEQFF,TGTGCCAGCAGCTTAGAGGTCGGGATCGGTGAGCAGTTCTTC
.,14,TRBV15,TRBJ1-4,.,CATSRDLEFGKLFF,TGTGCCACCAGCAGAGATTTGGAGTTTGGGAAACTGTTTTTT
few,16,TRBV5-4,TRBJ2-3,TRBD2,CASSSHLLAGADTQYF,TGTGCCAGCAGCAGCCACTTACTAGCGGGAGCAGATACGCAGTATTTT
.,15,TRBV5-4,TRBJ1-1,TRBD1,CASSGLTGGNTEAFF,TGTGCCAGCAGCGGATTGACAGGGGGAAACACTGAAGCTTTCTTT
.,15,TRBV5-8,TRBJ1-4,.,CASSFKQGFWEKLFF,TGTGCCAGCAGCTTTAAACAGGGATTTTGGGAAAAACTGTTTTTT
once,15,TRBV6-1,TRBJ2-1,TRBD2,CASSEVSGDYNEQFF,TGTGCCAGCAGTGAAGTAAGCGGGGACTACAATGAGCAGTTCTTC
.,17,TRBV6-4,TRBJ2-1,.,CASSDFHREGSYNEQFF,TGTGCCAGCAGTGACTTCCACAGGGAGGGGTCCTACAATGAGCAGTTCTTC
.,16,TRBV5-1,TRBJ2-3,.,CASSLAGRRGTDTQYF,TGCGCCAGCAGCTTGGCAGGACGTAGGGGAACAGATACGCAGTATTTT
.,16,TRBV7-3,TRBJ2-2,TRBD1,CASSLTGTGLGGELFF,TGTGCCAGCAGCTTAACCGGGACAGGGCTTGGCGGGGAGCTGTTTTTT
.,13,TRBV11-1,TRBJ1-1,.,CASSQGENTEAFF,TGTGCCAGCAGCCAAGGGGAAAACACTGAAGCTTTCTTT